This T cell receptor (beta chain) was identified during a study of cytomegalovirus exposure and HLA in healthy donors. Turning to the study itself: Sequencing of 150 million to 200 million T cells in an earlier analysis found 95 million to 120 million unique TCR beta sequences.

The sample holds one count of this clone. What it binds is not known. Study results and caveats: Sequencing likely caused a cluster of highly shared sequence variants. In a later analysis, the majority of CMV-associated beta chains seemingly showed HLA restriction. Common viral pathogens seemed to be connected with several of the most significant clusters, according to a later analysis.

The PCR employed 60 Vbeta primers together with 13 Jbeta primers. TCRdb's copy holds only in-frame clones and misses some; the assay was immunoSEQ multiplex PCR. The sample lists roughly 120,000 clones, around 80% occurring once. Between the trimmed V and J ends, which lost 4 bases and 4 bases, there was a span of 11 bases. This CDR3 region has 12 residues. The V gene's germline CDR1 is GTSNPN and CDR2 SVGIG (reference sequence). The receptor was derived from a woman under 30 in good health and CMV-seropositive. This chain links TRBV30 with TRBJ2-7; D is possibly TRBD1 (5 bases). Sequenced material: PBMCs. CDR3 amino acids: CAWNSGNYEQYF. CDR3 nucleotides: TGTGCCTGGAATTCAGGGAATTACGAGCAGTACTTC.